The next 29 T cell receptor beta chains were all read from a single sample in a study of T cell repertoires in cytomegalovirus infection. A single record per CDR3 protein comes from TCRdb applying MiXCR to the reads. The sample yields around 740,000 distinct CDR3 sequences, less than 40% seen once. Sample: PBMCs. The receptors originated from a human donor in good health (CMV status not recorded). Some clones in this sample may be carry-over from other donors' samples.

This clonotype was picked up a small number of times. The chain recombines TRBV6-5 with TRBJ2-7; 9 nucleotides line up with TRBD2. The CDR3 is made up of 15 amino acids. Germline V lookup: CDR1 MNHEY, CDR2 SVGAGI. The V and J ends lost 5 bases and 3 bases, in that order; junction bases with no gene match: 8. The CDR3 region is CASSQTAGGVYEQYF. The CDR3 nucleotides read TGTGCCAGCAGTCAAACAGCGGGAGGCGTCTACGAGCAGTACTTC.

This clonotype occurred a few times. The CDR3 region is CASSSQQAPIQPQHF. CDR3 coding DNA: TGTGCCAGCAGCTCTCAACAGGCCCCGATCCAGCCCCAGCATTTT. The chain joins TRBV7-2 to TRBJ1-5, with D perhaps matching TRBD1 (5 bases). Trimming pared 4 bases from V and 7 bases from J, leaving 17 bases between. CDR3 length: 15 residues. Germline assignment: CDR1 SGHTA and CDR2 FQGNSA. The entire variable domain, with the rest obtained from reference TRBV7-2 and TRBJ1-5, is as follows: GAGVSQSPSNKVTEKGKDVELRCDPISGHTALYWYRQSLGQGLEFLIYFQGNSAPDKSGLPSDRFSAERTGGSVSTLTIQRTQQEDSAVYLCASSSQQAPIQPQHFGDGTRLSIL.

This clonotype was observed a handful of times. The CDR3 nucleotides are TGTGCCAGCAGTGAAGATTGGCTAGCGGACACCGGGGAGCTGTTTTTT. Protein product: CASSEDWLADTGELFF. This rearrangement joins TRBV2 to TRBJ2-2, with 7 nucleotides matching TRBD2. This CDR3 contains 16 residues. The germline V gene has CDR1 SNHLY and CDR2 FYNNEI. With V trimmed by 1 base and J by 3 bases, 5 bases remained unmatched.

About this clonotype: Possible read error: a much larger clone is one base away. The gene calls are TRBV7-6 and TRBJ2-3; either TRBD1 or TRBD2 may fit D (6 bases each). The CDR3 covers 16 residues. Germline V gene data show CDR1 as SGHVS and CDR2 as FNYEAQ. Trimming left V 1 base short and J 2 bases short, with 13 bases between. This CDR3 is CASSLDYGGTTDTQYF. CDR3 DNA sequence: TGTGCCAGCAGCTTAGACTACGGGGGCACCACAGATACGCAGTATTTT. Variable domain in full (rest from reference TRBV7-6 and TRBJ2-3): GAGVSQSPRYKVTKRGQDVALRCDPISGHVSLYWYRQALGQGPEFLTYFNYEAQQDKSGLPNDRFSAERPEGSISTLTIQRTEQRDSAMYRCASSLDYGGTTDTQYFGPGTRLTVL.

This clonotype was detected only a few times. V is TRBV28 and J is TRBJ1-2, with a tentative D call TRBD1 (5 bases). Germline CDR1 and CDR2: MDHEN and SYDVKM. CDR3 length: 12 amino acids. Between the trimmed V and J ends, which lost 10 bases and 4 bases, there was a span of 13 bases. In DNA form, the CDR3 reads TGTGCCACCAGACAGAGTAGCTATGGCTACACCTTC. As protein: CATRQSSYGYTF.

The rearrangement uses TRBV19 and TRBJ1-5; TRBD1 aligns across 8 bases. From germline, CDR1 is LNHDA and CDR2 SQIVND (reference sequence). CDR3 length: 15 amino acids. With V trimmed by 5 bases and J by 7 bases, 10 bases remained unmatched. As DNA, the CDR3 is TGTGCCAGTAGTCCCCCACAGGGGGTTGTGCAGCCCCAGCATTTT. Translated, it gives CASSPPQGVVQPQHF.

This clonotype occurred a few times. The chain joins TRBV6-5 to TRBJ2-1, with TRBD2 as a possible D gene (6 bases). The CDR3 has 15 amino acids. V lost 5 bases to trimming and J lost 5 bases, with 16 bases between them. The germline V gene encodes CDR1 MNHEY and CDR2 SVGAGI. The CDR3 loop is CASSQEGLGNNEQFF. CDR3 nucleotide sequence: TGTGCCAGCAGTCAGGAGGGTCTGGGCAACAATGAGCAGTTCTTC.

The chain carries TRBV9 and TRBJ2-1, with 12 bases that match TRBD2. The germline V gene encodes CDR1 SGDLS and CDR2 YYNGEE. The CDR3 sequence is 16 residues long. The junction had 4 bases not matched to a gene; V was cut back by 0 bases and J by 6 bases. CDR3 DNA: TGTGCCAGCAGCGTAGAACTAGCGGGAGGCCTCAATGAGCAGTTCTTC. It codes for CASSVELAGGLNEQFF.

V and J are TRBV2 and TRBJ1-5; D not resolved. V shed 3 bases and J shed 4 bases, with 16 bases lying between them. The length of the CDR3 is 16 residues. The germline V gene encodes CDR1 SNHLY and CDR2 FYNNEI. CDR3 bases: TGTGCCAGCAGTGAGGAGGGCTCCACCTTTAATCAGCCCCAGCATTTT. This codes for CASSEEGSTFNQPQHF.

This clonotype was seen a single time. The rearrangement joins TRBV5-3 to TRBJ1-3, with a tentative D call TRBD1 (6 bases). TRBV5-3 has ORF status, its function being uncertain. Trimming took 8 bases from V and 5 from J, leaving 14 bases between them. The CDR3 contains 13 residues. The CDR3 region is CASSMRDRNTIYF. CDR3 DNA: TGTGCCAGCAGCATGCGGGACAGAAACACCATATATTTT.

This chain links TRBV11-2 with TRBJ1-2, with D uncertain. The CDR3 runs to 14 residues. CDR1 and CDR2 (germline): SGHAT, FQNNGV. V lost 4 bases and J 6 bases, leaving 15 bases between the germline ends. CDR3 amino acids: CASSSPGPGNGYTF. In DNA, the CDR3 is TGTGCCAGCAGCTCCCCCGGACCGGGTAATGGCTACACCTTC.

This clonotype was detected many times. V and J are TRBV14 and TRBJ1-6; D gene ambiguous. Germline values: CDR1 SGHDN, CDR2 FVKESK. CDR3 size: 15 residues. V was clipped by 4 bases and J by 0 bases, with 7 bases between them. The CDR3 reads CASSPTSSYNSPLHF. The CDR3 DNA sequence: TGTGCCAGCAGCCCCACAAGCTCCTATAATTCACCCCTCCACTTT.

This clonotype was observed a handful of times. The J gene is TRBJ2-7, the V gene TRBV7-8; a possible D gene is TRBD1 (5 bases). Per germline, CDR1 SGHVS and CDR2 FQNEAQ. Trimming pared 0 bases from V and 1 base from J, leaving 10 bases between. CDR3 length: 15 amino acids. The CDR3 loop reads CASSLARQGSYEQYF. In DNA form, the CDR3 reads TGTGCCAGCAGCTTAGCTCGTCAGGGATCCTACGAGCAGTACTTC.

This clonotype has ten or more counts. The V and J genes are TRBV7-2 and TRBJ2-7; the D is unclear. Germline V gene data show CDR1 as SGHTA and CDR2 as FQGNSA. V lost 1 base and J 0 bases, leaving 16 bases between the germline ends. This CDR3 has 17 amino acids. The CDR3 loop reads CASSLVGGSPSSYEQYF. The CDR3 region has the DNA TGTGCCAGCAGCTTAGTCGGCGGCAGCCCTAGCTCCTACGAGCAGTACTTC.

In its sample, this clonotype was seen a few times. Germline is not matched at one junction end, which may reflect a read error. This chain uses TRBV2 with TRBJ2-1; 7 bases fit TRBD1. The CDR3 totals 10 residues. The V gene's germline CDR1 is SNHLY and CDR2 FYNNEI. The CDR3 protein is CASSITQGSF. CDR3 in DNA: TGTGCCAGCAGTATTACACAGGGGAGTTTC.

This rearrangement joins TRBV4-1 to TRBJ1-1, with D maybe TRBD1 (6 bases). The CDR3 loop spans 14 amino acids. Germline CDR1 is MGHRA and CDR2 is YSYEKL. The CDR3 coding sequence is TGCTCAAGCAGACAGGACGGTCTAAACACTGAAGCTTTCTTT. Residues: CSSRQDGLNTEAFF.

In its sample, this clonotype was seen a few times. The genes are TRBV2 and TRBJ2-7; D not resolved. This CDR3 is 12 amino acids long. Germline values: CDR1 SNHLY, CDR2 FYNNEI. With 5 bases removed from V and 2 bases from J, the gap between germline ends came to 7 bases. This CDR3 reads CASSPVTYEQYF. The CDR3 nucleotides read TGTGCCAGCAGTCCGGTCACCTACGAGCAGTACTTC.

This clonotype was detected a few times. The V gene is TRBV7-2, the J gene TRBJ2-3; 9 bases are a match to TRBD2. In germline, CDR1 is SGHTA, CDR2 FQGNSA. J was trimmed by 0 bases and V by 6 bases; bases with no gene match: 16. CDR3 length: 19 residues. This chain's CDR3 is CASSPAALAGLSSTDTQYF. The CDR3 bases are TGTGCCAGCAGTCCCGCCGCGCTAGCGGGGTTATCTAGCACAGATACGCAGTATTTT.

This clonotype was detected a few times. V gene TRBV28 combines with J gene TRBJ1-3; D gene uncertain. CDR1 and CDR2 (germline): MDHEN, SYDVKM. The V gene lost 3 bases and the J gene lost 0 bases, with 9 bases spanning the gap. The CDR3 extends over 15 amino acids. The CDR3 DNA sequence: TGTGCCAGCAGTTTCGTGGGCAACTCTGGAAACACCATATATTTT. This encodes CASSFVGNSGNTIYF.

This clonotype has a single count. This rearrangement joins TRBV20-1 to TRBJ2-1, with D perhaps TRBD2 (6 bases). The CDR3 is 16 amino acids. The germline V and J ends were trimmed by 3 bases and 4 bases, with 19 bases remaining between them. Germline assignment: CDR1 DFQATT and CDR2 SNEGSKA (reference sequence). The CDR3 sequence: CSARAPQRRGYNEQFF. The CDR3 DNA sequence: TGCAGTGCTAGGGCCCCGCAGCGGAGGGGTTACAATGAGCAGTTCTTC.

CDR3 nucleotides: TGCAGCGTTGCTAGGTCGAGCTCCTACAATGAGCAGTTCTTC. This translates into CSVARSSSYNEQFF. This chain uses TRBV29-1 with TRBJ2-1; D remains unclear. Looked up from germline, CDR1 is SQVTM and CDR2 is ANQGSEA. The CDR3 spans 14 residues. V lost 4 bases, J lost 0 bases, and 10 bases lay in between.

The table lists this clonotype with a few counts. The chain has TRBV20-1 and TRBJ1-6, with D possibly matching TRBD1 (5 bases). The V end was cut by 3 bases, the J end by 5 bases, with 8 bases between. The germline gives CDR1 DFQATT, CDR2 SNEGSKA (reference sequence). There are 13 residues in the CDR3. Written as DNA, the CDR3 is TGCAGTGCTAGCGGGGGAGATAATTCACCCCTCCACTTT. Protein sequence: CSASGGDNSPLHF.

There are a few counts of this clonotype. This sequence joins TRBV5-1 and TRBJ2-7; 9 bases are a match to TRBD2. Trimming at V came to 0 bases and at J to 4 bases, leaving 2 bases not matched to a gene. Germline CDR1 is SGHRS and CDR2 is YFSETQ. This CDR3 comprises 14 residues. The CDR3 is CASSLVSGGYEQYF. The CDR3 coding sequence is TGCGCCAGCAGCTTGGTTAGCGGGGGATACGAGCAGTACTTC.

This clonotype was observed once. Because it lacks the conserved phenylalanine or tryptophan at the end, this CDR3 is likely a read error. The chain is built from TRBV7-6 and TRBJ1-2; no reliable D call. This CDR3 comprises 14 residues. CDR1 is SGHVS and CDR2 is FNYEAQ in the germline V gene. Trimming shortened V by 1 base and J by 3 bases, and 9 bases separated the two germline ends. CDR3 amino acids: CASSLGPVDYGYTL. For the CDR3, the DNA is TGTGCCAGCAGCTTAGGCCCGGTGGACTATGGCTACACCTTA.

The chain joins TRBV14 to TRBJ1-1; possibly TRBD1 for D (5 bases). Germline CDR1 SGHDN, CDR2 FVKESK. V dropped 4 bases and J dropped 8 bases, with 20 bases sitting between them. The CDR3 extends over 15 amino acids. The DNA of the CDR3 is TGTGCCAGCAGCCGAGGGACCCCATCACAATGGGAAGCTTTCTTT. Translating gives CASSRGTPSQWEAFF. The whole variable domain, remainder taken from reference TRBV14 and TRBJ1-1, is EAGVTQFPSHSVIEKGQTVTLRCDPISGHDNLYWYRRVMGKEIKFLLHFVKESKQDESGMPNNRFLAERTGGTYSTLKVQPAELEDSGVYFCASSRGTPSQWEAFFGQGTRLTVV.

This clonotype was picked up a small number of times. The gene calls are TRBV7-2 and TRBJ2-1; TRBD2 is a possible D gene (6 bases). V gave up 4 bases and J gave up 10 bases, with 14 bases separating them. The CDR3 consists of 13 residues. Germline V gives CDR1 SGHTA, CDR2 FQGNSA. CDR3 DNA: TGTGCCAGCAGCTCGATCCGGGAGCACGAGCAGTTCTTC. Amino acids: CASSSIREHEQFF.

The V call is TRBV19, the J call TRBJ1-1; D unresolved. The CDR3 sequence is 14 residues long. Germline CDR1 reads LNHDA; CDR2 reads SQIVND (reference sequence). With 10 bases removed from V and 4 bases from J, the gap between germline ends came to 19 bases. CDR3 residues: CAILLTGGSTEAFF. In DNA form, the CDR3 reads TGTGCCATTCTGTTGACGGGAGGATCCACTGAAGCTTTCTTT.

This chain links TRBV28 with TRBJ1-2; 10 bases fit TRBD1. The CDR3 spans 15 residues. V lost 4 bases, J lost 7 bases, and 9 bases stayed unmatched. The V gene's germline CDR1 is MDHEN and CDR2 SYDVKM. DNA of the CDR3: TGTGCCAGCAGTTCCCTTTCGACAGGGGGCGGTGGCTACACCTTC. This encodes CASSSLSTGGGGYTF.

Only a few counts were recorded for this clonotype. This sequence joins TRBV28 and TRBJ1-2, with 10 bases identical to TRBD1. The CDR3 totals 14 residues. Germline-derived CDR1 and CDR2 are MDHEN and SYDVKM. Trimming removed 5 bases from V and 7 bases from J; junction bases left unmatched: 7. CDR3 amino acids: CASSTPRTGGGYTF. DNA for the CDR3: TGTGCCAGCAGTACCCCCAGGACAGGGGGTGGCTACACCTTC.